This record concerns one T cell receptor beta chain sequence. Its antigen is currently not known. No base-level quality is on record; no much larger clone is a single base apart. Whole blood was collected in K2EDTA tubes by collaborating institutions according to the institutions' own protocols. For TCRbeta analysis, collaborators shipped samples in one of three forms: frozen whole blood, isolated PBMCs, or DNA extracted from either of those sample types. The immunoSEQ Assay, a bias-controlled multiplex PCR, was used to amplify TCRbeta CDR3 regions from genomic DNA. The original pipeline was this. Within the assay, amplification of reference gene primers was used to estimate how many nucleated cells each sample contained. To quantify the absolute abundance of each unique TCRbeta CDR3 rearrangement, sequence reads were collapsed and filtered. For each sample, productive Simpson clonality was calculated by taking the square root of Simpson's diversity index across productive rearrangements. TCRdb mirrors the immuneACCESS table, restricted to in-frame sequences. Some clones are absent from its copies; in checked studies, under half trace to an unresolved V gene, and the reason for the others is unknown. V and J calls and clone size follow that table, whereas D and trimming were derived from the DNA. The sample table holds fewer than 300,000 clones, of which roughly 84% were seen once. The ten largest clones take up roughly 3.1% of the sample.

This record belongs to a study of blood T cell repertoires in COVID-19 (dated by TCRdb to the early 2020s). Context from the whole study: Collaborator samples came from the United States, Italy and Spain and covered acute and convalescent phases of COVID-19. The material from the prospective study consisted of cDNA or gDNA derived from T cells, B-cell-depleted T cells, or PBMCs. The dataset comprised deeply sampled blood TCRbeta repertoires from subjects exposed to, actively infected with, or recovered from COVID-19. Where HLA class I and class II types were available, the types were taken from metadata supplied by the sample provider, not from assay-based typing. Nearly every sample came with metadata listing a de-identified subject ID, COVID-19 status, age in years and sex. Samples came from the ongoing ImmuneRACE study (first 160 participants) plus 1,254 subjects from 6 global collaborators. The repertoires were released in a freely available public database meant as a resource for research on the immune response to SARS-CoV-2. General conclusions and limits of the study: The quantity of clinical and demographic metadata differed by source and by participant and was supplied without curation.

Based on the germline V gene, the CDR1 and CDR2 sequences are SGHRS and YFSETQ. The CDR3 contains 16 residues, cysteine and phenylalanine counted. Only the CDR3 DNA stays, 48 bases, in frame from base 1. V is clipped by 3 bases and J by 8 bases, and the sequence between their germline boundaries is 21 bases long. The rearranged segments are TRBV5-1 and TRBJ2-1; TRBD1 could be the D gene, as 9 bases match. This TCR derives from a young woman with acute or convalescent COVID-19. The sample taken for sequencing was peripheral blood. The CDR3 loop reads CASSWTGDTSGHEQFF. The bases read TGCGCCAGCAGCTGGACAGGGGACACTAGCGGCCATGAGCAGTTCTTC. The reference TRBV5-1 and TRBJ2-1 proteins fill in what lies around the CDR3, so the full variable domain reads KAGVTQTPRYLIKTRGQQVTLSCSPISGHRSVSWYQQTPGQGLQFLFEYFSETQRNKGNFPGRFSGRQFSNSRSEMNVSTLELGDSALYLCASSWTGDTSGHEQFFGPGTRLTVL.